The entry below gives a single T cell receptor beta chain sequence along with its context. Its target is unknown. As processed by the authors: With immunoSEQ giving junction-only sequences and no quality scores, filtering differed. Assay: immunoSEQ multiplex PCR; the TCRdb copy retains only in-frame clones and omits some. For V, J and clone size, that table is used; D and trimming come from the DNA. In the table there are around 690,000 clones, roughly 87% of which are singletons. The donors, healthy adults who were HIV-negative, had experienced no recent acute infections or vaccinations. The data were obtained in a study of shared clonotypes between healthy human individuals. Study outcomes and limitations: Naive subsets tended to show greater estimated richness than memory subsets.

This CDR3 contains 14 residues. From germline, CDR1 is LNHNV and CDR2 YYDKDF (reference sequence). Deletions cut 5 bases from V and 2 bases from J, with 13 bases between. The TCR sequence derives from a young man in good health. Some clones in this sample may be carry-over from other donors' samples. The chain employs TRBV15 and TRBJ2-7; D unresolved. Sequencing was performed on memory CD8+ T cells from PBMCs. Subset noted: CD45RO+ cells pooled with CCR7-negative TemRA cells. The CDR3 sequence is CATSQKIIPYEQYF. The CDR3 bases are TGTGCCACCAGCCAGAAGATTATCCCCTACGAGCAGTACTTC. The entire variable domain, with the rest obtained from reference TRBV15 and TRBJ2-7, is as follows: DAMVIQNPRYQVTQFGKPVTLSCSQTLNHNVMYWYQQKSSQAPKLLFHYYDKDFNNEADTPDNFQSRRPNTSFCFLDIRSPGLGDTAMYLCATSQKIIPYEQYFGPGTRLTVT.